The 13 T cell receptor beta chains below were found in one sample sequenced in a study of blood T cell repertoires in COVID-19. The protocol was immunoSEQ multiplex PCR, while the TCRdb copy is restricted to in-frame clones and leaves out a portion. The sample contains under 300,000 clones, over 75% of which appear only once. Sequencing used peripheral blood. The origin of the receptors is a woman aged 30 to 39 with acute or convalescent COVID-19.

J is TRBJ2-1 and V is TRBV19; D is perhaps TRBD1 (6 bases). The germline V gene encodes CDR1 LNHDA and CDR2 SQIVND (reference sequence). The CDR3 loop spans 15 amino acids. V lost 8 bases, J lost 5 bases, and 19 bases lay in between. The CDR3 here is CASSAGQRAHNEQFF. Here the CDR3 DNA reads TGTGCCAGTTCGGCCGGACAGCGAGCCCACAATGAGCAGTTCTTC.

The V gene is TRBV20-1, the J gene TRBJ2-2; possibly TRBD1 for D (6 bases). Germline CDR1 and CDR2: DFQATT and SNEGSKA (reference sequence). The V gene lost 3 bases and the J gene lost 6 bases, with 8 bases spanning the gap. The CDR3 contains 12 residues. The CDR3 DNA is TGCAGTGCTAGTTCAGGGGCCGGGGAGCTGTTTTTT. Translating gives CSASSGAGELFF.

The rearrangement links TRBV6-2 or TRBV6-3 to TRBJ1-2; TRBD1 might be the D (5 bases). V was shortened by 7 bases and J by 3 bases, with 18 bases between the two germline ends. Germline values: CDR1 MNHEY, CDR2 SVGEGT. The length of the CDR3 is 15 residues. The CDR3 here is CASTPAGTLYYGYTF. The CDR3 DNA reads TGTGCCAGCACCCCAGCGGGGACCCTCTACTATGGCTACACCTTC.

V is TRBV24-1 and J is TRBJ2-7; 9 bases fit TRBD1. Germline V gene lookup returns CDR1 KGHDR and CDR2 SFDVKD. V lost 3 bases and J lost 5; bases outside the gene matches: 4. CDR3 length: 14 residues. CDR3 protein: CATSDLTGGNEQYF. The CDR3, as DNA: TGTGCCACCAGTGATCTGACAGGGGGAAACGAGCAGTACTTC.

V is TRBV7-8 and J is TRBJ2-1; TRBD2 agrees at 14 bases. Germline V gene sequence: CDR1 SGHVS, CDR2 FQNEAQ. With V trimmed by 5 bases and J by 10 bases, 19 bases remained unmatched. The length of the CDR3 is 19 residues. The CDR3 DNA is TGTGCCAGCAGCCCAGGGTGGAGTGGGACTAGCGGGAGTTTCATGGAGCAGTTCTTC. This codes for CASSPGWSGTSGSFMEQFF.

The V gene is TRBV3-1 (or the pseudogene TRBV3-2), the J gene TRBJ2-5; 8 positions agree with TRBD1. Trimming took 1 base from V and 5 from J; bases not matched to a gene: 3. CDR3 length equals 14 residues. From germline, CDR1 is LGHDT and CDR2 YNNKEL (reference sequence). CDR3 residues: CASSQGQGRETQYF. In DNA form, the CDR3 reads TGTGCCAGCAGCCAAGGACAGGGGCGGGAGACCCAGTACTTC.

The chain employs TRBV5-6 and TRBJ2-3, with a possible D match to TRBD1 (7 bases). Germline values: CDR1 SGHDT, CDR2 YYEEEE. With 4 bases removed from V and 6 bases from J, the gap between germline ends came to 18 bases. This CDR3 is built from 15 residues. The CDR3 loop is CASSLRGALLDTQYF. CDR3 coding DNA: TGTGCCAGCAGCCTCAGGGGGGCTCTTTTGGATACGCAGTATTTT.

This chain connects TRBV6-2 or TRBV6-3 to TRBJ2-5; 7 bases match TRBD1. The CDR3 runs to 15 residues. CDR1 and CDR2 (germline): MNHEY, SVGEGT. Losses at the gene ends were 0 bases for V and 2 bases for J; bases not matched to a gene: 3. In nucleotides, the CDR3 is TGTGCCAGCAGTTACTCCCCGGACAGGCAAGAGACCCAGTACTTC. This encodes CASSYSPDRQETQYF.

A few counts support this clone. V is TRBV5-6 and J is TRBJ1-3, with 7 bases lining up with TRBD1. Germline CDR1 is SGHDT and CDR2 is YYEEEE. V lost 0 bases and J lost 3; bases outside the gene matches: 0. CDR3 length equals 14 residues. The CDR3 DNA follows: TGTGCCAGCAGCTTGGACAGGGGTGGAAACACCATATATTTT. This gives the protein CASSLDRGGNTIYF. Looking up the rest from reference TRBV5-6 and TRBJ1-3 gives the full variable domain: DAGVTQSPTHLIKTRGQQVTLRCSPKSGHDTVSWYQQALGQGPQFIFQYYEEEERQRGNFPDRFSGHQFPNYSSELNVNALLLGDSALYLCASSLDRGGNTIYFGEGSWLTVV.

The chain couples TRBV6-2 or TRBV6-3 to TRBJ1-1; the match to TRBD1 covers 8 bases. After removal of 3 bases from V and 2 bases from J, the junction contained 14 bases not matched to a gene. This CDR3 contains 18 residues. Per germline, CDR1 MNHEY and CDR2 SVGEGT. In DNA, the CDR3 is TGTGCCAGCAGTTATGGGACAGGTGGAGGACGGAGTAACACTGAAGCTTTCTTT. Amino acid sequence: CASSYGTGGGRSNTEAFF.

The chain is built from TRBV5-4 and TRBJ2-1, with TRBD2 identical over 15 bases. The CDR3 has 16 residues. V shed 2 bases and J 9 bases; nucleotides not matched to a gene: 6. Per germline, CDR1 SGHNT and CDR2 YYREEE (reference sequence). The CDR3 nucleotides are TGTGCCAGCAGCTTCCCGGGACTAGCGGGAGGCGGTGAGCAGTTCTTC. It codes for CASSFPGLAGGGEQFF.

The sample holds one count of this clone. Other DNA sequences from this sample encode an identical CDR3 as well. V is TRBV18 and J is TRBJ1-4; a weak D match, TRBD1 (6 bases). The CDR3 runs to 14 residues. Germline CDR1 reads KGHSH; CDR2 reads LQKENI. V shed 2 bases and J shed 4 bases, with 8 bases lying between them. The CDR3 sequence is CASSPTGRNEKLFF. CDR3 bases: TGTGCCAGCTCACCAACAGGGCGTAATGAAAAACTGTTTTTT.

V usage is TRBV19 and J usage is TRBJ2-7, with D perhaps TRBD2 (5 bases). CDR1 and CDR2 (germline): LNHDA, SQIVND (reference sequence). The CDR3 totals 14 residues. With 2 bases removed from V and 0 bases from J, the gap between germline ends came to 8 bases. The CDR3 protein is CASSILATSYEQYF. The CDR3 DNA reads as TGTGCCAGTAGTATATTAGCGACCTCCTACGAGCAGTACTTC.